The 28 T cell receptor beta chains below were found in one sample sequenced in a study of esophageal squamous cell carcinoma under preoperative chemotherapy. Time point specified: before preoperative PTX-NDP chemotherapy. TCRdb passed the PCR reads through MiXCR, listing each CDR3 protein once. Counted here are approximately 30,000 distinct CDR3 sequences, under 60% occurring once; the ten biggest clones make up less than 15%. This sample was taken from a patient given preoperative chemotherapy. The receptors were sampled from a human donor with esophageal squamous cell carcinoma. The donor label of this sample is uncertain.

This clonotype came up a few times. Being one base from a much bigger clone, this may be a read error. The chain uses TRBV11-3 and TRBJ2-1, with 10 bases lining up with TRBD1. The end of the DNA is better explained by TRBJ2-7, so the J call may be wrong. This CDR3 is built from 19 residues. CDR1 SGHNT and CDR2 YENEEA come from the germline V gene. The CDR3 region is CASSLTLVPRQGAYNEQYF. As DNA, the CDR3 is TGTGCCAGCAGCTTAACCCTGGTCCCTAGACAGGGGGCCTACAATGAGCAGTACTTC.

This sequence joins TRBV28 and TRBJ2-7, with a weak D call TRBD1 (7 bases). Trimming pared 0 bases from V and 3 bases from J, leaving 9 bases between. The CDR3 has 14 residues. The germline CDR1 and CDR2 sequences are MDHEN and SYDVKM. The DNA for the CDR3 is TGTGCCAGCAGTTTATGGCAGGGGGGCTACGAGCAGTACTTC. The encoded protein is CASSLWQGGYEQYF.

A remark on this clonotype: One end of the junction does not line up with germline, which may come from a read error. V is TRBV12-3 or TRBV12-4 and J is TRBJ2-3; 9 bases map to TRBD2. The J call is in doubt because the DNA end fits TRBJ2-7 better. The CDR3 extends over 15 amino acids. CDR3 amino acids: CGSSRLAGPQDTQYF. In DNA, the CDR3 is TGTGGCAGCAGCAGGCTAGCGGGACCTCAAGACACGCAGTACTTC.

The chain recombines TRBV7-8 with TRBJ2-3, with a weak D call TRBD2 (5 bases). CDR1 is SGHVS, CDR2 FQNEAQ, per germline. CDR3 size: 16 residues. V lost 5 bases to trimming and J lost 5 bases, with 20 bases between them. CDR3 residues: CASSTGSDCGQDTQYF. The CDR3 region has the DNA TGTGCCAGCAGCACCGGATCGGACTGTGGCCAAGATACGCAGTATTTT.

To note about this clonotype: Since a much larger clone is just one base distant, this may be a read error. This chain joins TRBV7-2 and TRBJ2-1; the D gene is possibly TRBD1 (5 bases). V lost 5 bases and J 10 bases, leaving 15 bases between the germline ends. Germline values: CDR1 SGHTA, CDR2 FQGNSA. The CDR3 totals 13 residues. CDR3 coding DNA: TGTGCCAGCAGCAGGACACGGTCCACCGAGCAGTTCTTC. Its translation is CASSRTRSTEQFF.

There are a few counts of this clonotype. This rearrangement joins TRBV7-7 to TRBJ2-1; TRBD1 agrees at 11 bases. With 1 base clipped from V and 5 bases from J, the junction kept 1 base outside the gene matches. Germline CDR1 reads SSHAT; CDR2 reads FNYEAQ (reference sequence). This CDR3 contains 15 residues. The CDR3 loop reads CASSLGTGGHNEQFF. CDR3 DNA: TGTGCCAGCAGCTTAGGGACAGGGGGCCACAATGAGCAGTTCTTC.

Relative to its sample, this clonotype is medium-sized. In DNA, the CDR3 is TGTGCCAGCGAAGGACTAGGAGAGACCCAGTACTTC. This sequence encodes CASEGLGETQYF. The chain carries TRBV12-3 or TRBV12-4 and TRBJ2-5; 7 bases are shared with TRBD2. The CDR3 sequence is 12 residues long. V was pared by 8 bases and J by 4 bases, with 4 bases of the junction left unmatched.

Turning to this clonotype: A read error may account for a junction end that differs from germline. This chain connects TRBV11-3 to TRBJ2-3, with TRBD1 matching 8 bases. The CDR3 has 13 amino acids. CDR1 is SGHNT, CDR2 YENEEA, per germline. This CDR3 reads CASSGQGKDTQYF. The CDR3 nucleotides are TGTGCCAGCTCCGGACAGGGCAAAGATACTCAGTATTTT. The complete variable domain, with remaining parts taken from reference TRBV11-3 and TRBJ2-3, reads EAGVVQSPRYKIIEKKQPVAFWCNPISGHNTLYWYLQNLGQGPELLIRYENEEAVDDSQLPKDRFSAERLKGVDSTLKIQPAELGDSAVYLCASSGQGKDTQYFGPGTRLTVL.

The CDR3 region has the DNA TGTGCCGGTTCCGTGGCGGGAGGTCAAGATACGCAGTATTTT. Its protein product is CAGSVAGGQDTQYF. The V gene is TRBV7-2, the J gene TRBJ2-3; 8 bases align to TRBD2. The CDR3 contains 14 residues. Losses at the gene ends were 11 bases for V and 5 bases for J; bases not matched to a gene: 12. Germline values: CDR1 SGHTA, CDR2 FQGNSA.

Concerning this clonotype: One end of the junction does not line up with germline, which may come from a read error. V and J are TRBV7-8 and TRBJ2-5; no reliable D call. The germline V gene encodes CDR1 SGHVS and CDR2 FQNEAQ. The CDR3 contains 14 residues. The CDR3 spells CASSLGCDPDTQYF. The CDR3 nucleotides read TGTGCGAGCAGCTTAGGGTGTGACCCCGATACGCAGTACTTC. The full variable domain, with the rest looked up from reference TRBV7-8 and TRBJ2-5, is GAGVSQSPRYKVAKRGQDVALRCDPISGHVSLFWYQQALGQGPEFLTYFQNEAQLDKSGLPSDRFFAERPEGSVSTLKIQRTQQEDSAVYLCASSLGCDPDTQYFGPGTRLLVL.

About this clonotype: Mismatch with germline at one junction end may stem from a read error. The chain couples TRBV7-2 to TRBJ2-1; TRBD2 might be the D (6 bases). Germline V gene data show CDR1 as SGHTA and CDR2 as FQGNSA. This CDR3 spans 14 amino acids. Here the CDR3 DNA reads TGTGCCAGCAGCTTAGCGGCCGGGAGCGATGAGCTGTTTTTC. Its translation is CASSLAAGSDELFF.

J is TRBJ2-7 and V is TRBV6-1; D remains ambiguous. This CDR3 is built from 13 residues. Trimming pared 0 bases from V and 6 bases from J, leaving 9 bases between. In germline, CDR1 is MNHNS, CDR2 SASEGT. The CDR3 DNA is TGTGCCAGCAGTGAAGCTCGGGCCTCCGAGCAGTACTTC. As protein: CASSEARASEQYF.

This clonotype was found a few times. The chain joins TRBV6-5 to TRBJ1-1, with TRBD1 as a possible D gene (6 bases). This CDR3 comprises 16 residues. Trimming pared 3 bases from V and 0 bases from J, leaving 14 bases between. Germline V gene data show CDR1 as MNHEY and CDR2 as SVGAGI. Here the CDR3 DNA reads TGTGCCAGCAGTTATGGGGGCGCGGATATGAACACTGAAGCTTTCTTT. Residues: CASSYGGADMNTEAFF.

This clonotype was seen many times. The rearrangement uses TRBV7-6 and TRBJ2-3; 7 bases match TRBD2. The J segment lost 5 bases and the V segment lost 1 base, leaving 9 bases of the junction unmatched. Germline-derived CDR1 and CDR2 are SGHVS and FNYEAQ. CDR3 length equals 16 residues. The CDR3 reads CASSLDGSTGGDTQYF. The CDR3 DNA is TGTGCCAGCAGCTTAGACGGAAGTACGGGGGGAGATACGCAGTATTTT.

CDR3: CAWSVGTGQGTLQETQYF. CDR3 bases: TGTGCCTGGAGTGTAGGTACTGGACAAGGGACCCTCCAAGAGACCCAGTACTTC. The V gene is TRBV30, the J gene TRBJ2-5; D may be TRBD1 or TRBD2 (5 bases each). The CDR3 contains 18 residues. Trimming removed 0 bases from V and 1 base from J, with 21 bases in between. From germline, CDR1 is GTSNPN and CDR2 SVGIG (reference sequence). The whole variable domain, remainder taken from reference TRBV30 and TRBJ2-5, is SQTIHQWPATLVQPVGSPLSLECTVEGTSNPNLYWYRQAAGRGLQLLFYSVGIGQISSEVPQNLSASRPQDRQFILSSKKLLLSDSGFYLCAWSVGTGQGTLQETQYFGPGTRLLVL.

J is TRBJ2-1 and V is TRBV7-3; either TRBD1 or TRBD2 may fit D (5 bases each). The V gene lost 5 bases and the J gene lost 0 bases, with 20 bases spanning the gap. The CDR3 has 18 amino acids. CDR1 is SGHTA and CDR2 is FQGTGA in the germline V gene. The CDR3 DNA reads TGTGCCAGCAGCCCCGGGACCTACGGTGATAGCTCCTACAATGAGCAGTTCTTC. Its translation is CASSPGTYGDSSYNEQFF.

Concerning this clonotype: The junction does not match germline at one end; this may be a read error. The CDR3 reads CASTAGADRAKNTQYF. CDR3 DNA: TGTGCCAGCACCGCAGGCGCGGACCGAGCCAAAAACACTCAGTACTTC. V is TRBV11-3 and J is TRBJ2-4; no firm D call. The length of the CDR3 is 16 residues. Germline V gene data show CDR1 as SGHNT and CDR2 as YENEEA. The full variable domain, in which reference TRBV11-3 and TRBJ2-4 provide the parts outside the CDR3, is EAGVVQSPRYKIIEKKQPVAFWCNPISGHNTLYWYLQNLGQGPELLIRYENEEAVDDSQLPKDRFSAERLKGVDSTLKIQPAELGDSAVYLCASTAGADRAKNTQYFGAGTRLSVL.

This clonotype was counted between two and nine times. The V call is TRBV12-3 or TRBV12-4, the J call TRBJ2-3, with 10 positions matching TRBD1. The CDR3 has 17 residues. J lost 0 bases, V lost 6 bases, and 9 bases had no gene match. CDR3 loop: CASSPSDRGLSTDTQYF. Written as DNA, the CDR3 is TGTGCCAGCAGCCCCTCCGACAGGGGGCTTAGCACAGATACGCAGTATTTT.

A remark on this clonotype: At one end the junction does not follow the germline gene, possibly because of a read error. The gene calls are TRBV7-2 and TRBJ2-2; weak D call: TRBD1 (6 bases). Germline assignment: CDR1 SGHTA and CDR2 FQGNSA. The CDR3 loop spans 14 amino acids. Here the CDR3 DNA reads TGTGCGAGCAGTCAGGACGTAAACACAGGGACGCTGTTTTTT. It yields the protein CASSQDVNTGTLFF. Variable domain in full (rest from reference TRBV7-2 and TRBJ2-2): GAGVSQSPSNKVTEKGKDVELRCDPISGHTALYWYRQSLGQGLEFLIYFQGNSAPDKSGLPSDRFSAERTGGSVSTLTIQRTQQEDSAVYLCASSQDVNTGTLFFGEGSRLTVL.

This chain uses TRBV10-1 with TRBJ2-5; tentatively, D is TRBD2 (5 bases). Germline loops: CDR1 WNHNN, CDR2 SYGVQD (reference sequence). V lost 2 bases and J lost 4, with 11 bases in between. There are 14 residues in the CDR3. CDR3 DNA: TGCGCCAGCAGTGAGGGAGGACCAGGAGAGACCCAGTACTTC. Translated: CASSEGGPGETQYF.

The V gene is TRBV6-1, the J gene TRBJ2-5; weak D call: TRBD1 (5 bases). Germline assignment: CDR1 MNHNS and CDR2 SASEGT. The CDR3 is 14 amino acids. The V end was cut by 5 bases, the J end by 3 bases, with 13 bases between. The CDR3 is CASSIQGNEETQYF. The CDR3 DNA reads as TGTGCCAGCAGTATTCAGGGTAATGAAGAGACCCAGTACTTC.

This sequence joins TRBV7-2 and TRBJ2-4, with TRBD1 as a possible D gene (5 bases). This CDR3 contains 15 residues. Germline lookup yields CDR1 SGHTA and CDR2 FQGNSA. The V end lost 4 bases, the J end lost 13 bases, and 23 bases lay between the germline ends. The CDR3 nucleotides are TGTGCCAGCAGCTCCAGGGTTAAGGCGAAAAACACGCAGTACTTC. It codes for CASSSRVKAKNTQYF.

With regard to this clonotype: The junction differs from germline at one of its ends, possibly a read error. The rearrangement links TRBV7-2 to TRBJ2-2, with D maybe TRBD1 (8 bases). This CDR3 has 14 residues. Germline lookup yields CDR1 SGHTA and CDR2 FQGNSA. CDR3 coding DNA: TGTGCCAGCAGCACAGGGGGGGTCACCGGGGCGCTGTATTTT. Its translation: CASSTGGVTGALYF.

This clonotype was found many times. The rearrangement uses TRBV6-1 and TRBJ2-3, with 7 bases identical to TRBD1. Per germline, CDR1 MNHNS and CDR2 SASEGT. The CDR3 has 15 residues. V gave up 6 bases and J gave up 1 base; unmatched junction bases: 7. The CDR3 protein is CASREGARGTDTQYF. For the CDR3, the DNA is TGTGCCAGCAGAGAGGGGGCGAGGGGCACAGATACGCAGTATTTT.

The chain is built from TRBV28 and TRBJ2-6; possible D gene TRBD1, 6 bases. Between the trimmed V and J ends, which lost 2 bases and 2 bases, there was a span of 7 bases. This CDR3 spans 15 amino acids. Germline V gene lookup returns CDR1 MDHEN and CDR2 SYDVKM. CDR3 in amino acids: CASSLEGAGANVLTF. The CDR3 DNA follows: TGTGCCAGCAGTTTAGAGGGGGCTGGGGCCAACGTCCTGACTTTC.

Comments on this clonotype: At one boundary the junction diverges from the germline segment, which might be a read error. The chain uses TRBV6-1 and TRBJ2-3; D not resolved. CDR1 is MNHNS and CDR2 is SASEGT in the germline V gene. The CDR3 extends over 16 amino acids. The CDR3 loop is CASSESGLSDKDTQYF. The DNA of the CDR3 is TGTGCCAGCAGCGAATCTGGGCTGAGCGACAAAGATACGCAGTATTTC.

This clonotype is labeled medium-sized. CDR3 nucleotides: TGTGCCAGCAGTACGGGACAGGGGAATGAGCAGTTCTTC. Residues: CASSTGQGNEQFF. The J gene is TRBJ2-1, the V gene TRBV12-3 or TRBV12-4; 10 bases agree with TRBD1. V was pared by 5 bases and J by 7 bases, with 2 bases of the junction left unmatched. The CDR3 length is 13 residues.

Ten or more counts support this clonotype. The genes are TRBV6-5 and TRBJ2-5, with D possibly TRBD1 on 6 matching bases. The germline V and J ends were trimmed by 10 bases and 11 bases, with 23 bases remaining between them. Looked up from germline, CDR1 is MNHEY and CDR2 is SVGAGI. This CDR3 spans 13 amino acids. CDR3 protein: CATSTGSRQGQYF. Written as DNA, the CDR3 is TGTGCCACCAGCACAGGGTCTCGTCAGGGGCAGTACTTC.